Shown below are 24 T cell receptor beta chains from a single sample sequenced in a study of blood T cell repertoires in COVID-19. The assay was immunoSEQ multiplex PCR, and TCRdb's table has in-frame clones only and misses some. Of 140,000 to 150,000 clones listed, 80% to 90% are singletons. Source material: peripheral blood. The receptors here all came from a man between 60 and 75 years old with active or convalescent COVID-19.

The chain joins TRBV7-9 to TRBJ1-1; D may be TRBD1 (6 bases). V was cut by 1 base and J by 10 bases, with 16 bases left in between. The germline V gene encodes CDR1 SEHNR and CDR2 FQNEAQ (reference sequence). This CDR3 comprises 14 residues. The CDR3 DNA follows: TGTGCCAGCAGCTTAGGGGGAAGCCAGGGGACAGCTTTCTTT. It is translated as CASSLGGSQGTAFF.

This clone was observed a single time. The rearrangement joins TRBV7-2 to TRBJ1-3; D unresolved. The CDR3 consists of 15 residues. Germline V gene sequence: CDR1 SGHTA, CDR2 FQGNSA. The V end was cut by 5 bases, the J end by 4 bases, with 15 bases between. The CDR3 nucleotides read TGTGCCAGCAGCCTTGGAAGCGTAAAGGGAAACACCATATATTTT. Its protein product is CASSLGSVKGNTIYF. Combining the CDR3 with reference TRBV7-2 and TRBJ1-3 gives the whole variable domain GAGVSQSPSNKVTEKGKDVELRCDPISGHTALYWYRQSLGQGLEFLIYFQGNSAPDKSGLPSDRFSAERTGGSVSTLTIQRTQQEDSAVYLCASSLGSVKGNTIYFGEGSWLTVV.

This clone was counted a single time. This sequence joins TRBV7-2 and TRBJ2-5; 8 bases are shared with TRBD1. The CDR3 is 16 residues long. Germline loops: CDR1 SGHTA, CDR2 FQGNSA. The trim removed 1 base at V and 1 base at J, leaving 5 bases unmatched. CDR3 sequence reads: CASSLGTGNGQETQYF. In DNA, the CDR3 is TGTGCCAGCAGCTTAGGGACAGGGAACGGCCAAGAGACCCAGTACTTC.

This clone has only a few counts. V usage is TRBV6-5 and J usage is TRBJ1-1, with D uncertain. Per the germline V gene, CDR1 is MNHEY and CDR2 is SVGAGI. The CDR3 contains 15 residues. Between the trimmed V and J ends, which lost 6 bases and 1 base, there was a span of 15 bases. CDR3 region: CASRVYGSGNTEAFF. The CDR3 bases are TGTGCCAGCAGGGTTTACGGGTCGGGGAACACTGAAGCTTTCTTT.

Only a few counts were recorded for this clone. The chain joins TRBV19 to TRBJ1-2; no definite D call. Trimming took 4 bases from V and 8 from J, leaving 11 bases between them. Germline V gene sequence: CDR1 LNHDA, CDR2 SQIVND (reference sequence). The CDR3 is 12 amino acids. This CDR3 reads CASSSSRAGYTF. The CDR3 DNA reads as TGTGCCAGTAGTAGCTCGAGGGCGGGCTACACCTTC.

This chain links TRBV7-8 with TRBJ1-2; 7 positions agree with TRBD1. CDR1 is SGHVS, CDR2 FQNEAQ, per germline. J gave up 6 bases and V 3 bases, and 13 bases lay outside the gene matches. This CDR3 spans 16 amino acids. DNA for the CDR3: TGTGCCAGCAGCTTTAGTCTTATGACAGGGTGGGATGGCTACACCTTC. Residues: CASSFSLMTGWDGYTF.

Notes on this clone: This sample also contains other DNA sequences that code for the same CDR3. The rearrangement links TRBV18 to TRBJ1-4; D perhaps matches TRBD1 (6 bases). The ends were cut back, 3 bases at V and 6 bases at J, with 8 bases in the middle. This CDR3 has 13 residues. Germline CDR1 KGHSH, CDR2 LQKENI. DNA for the CDR3: TGTGCCAGCTCACCGGGACAAGATGAAAAACTGTTTTTT. It is translated as CASSPGQDEKLFF.

This clone was recorded a few times. This chain connects TRBV28 to TRBJ2-7, with D maybe TRBD1 (5 bases). The CDR3 has 14 amino acids. CDR1 MDHEN and CDR2 SYDVKM come from the germline V gene. Deletions cut 6 bases from V and 6 bases from J, with 18 bases between. The CDR3 DNA reads TGTGCCAGCAGCCTCCTTCCTGCAGGGTCCGAGCAGTACTTC. Encoded protein: CASSLLPAGSEQYF. The complete variable domain, with remaining parts taken from reference TRBV28 and TRBJ2-7, reads DVKVTQSSRYLVKRTGEKVFLECVQDMDHENMFWYRQDPGLGLRLIYFSYDVKMKEKGDIPEGYSVSREKKERFSLILESASTNQTSMYLCASSLLPAGSEQYFGPGTRLTVT.

V usage is TRBV5-1 and J usage is TRBJ1-5; D remains ambiguous. V lost 0 bases and J lost 3, with 4 bases in between. The germline V gene has CDR1 SGHRS and CDR2 YFSETQ. This CDR3 spans 13 amino acids. The DNA for the CDR3 is TGCGCCAGCAGCTTGGAGCCCAATCAGCCCCAGCATTTT. Residues: CASSLEPNQPQHF.

The chain employs TRBV7-3 and TRBJ2-1; TRBD2 might be the D (7 bases). This CDR3 region has 14 residues. The V gene's germline CDR1 is SGHTA and CDR2 FQGTGA. Trimming cost V 3 bases and J 4 bases, with 10 bases left between them. The CDR3 spells CASSFGGPYNEQFF. The CDR3 DNA follows: TGTGCCAGCAGCTTCGGGGGGCCGTACAATGAGCAGTTCTTC. Using reference TRBV7-3 and TRBJ2-1 for the parts outside the CDR3, the full variable domain is GAGVSQTPSNKVTEKGKYVELRCDPISGHTALYWYRQSLGQGPEFLIYFQGTGAADDSGLPNDRFFAVRPEGSVSTLKIQRTERGDSAVYLCASSFGGPYNEQFFGPGTRLTVL.

The chain has TRBV15 and TRBJ2-3, with 12 positions matching TRBD2. The CDR3 has 18 residues. J was trimmed by 0 bases and V by 0 bases; bases with no gene match: 4. Per germline, CDR1 LNHNV and CDR2 YYDKDF (reference sequence). CDR3 in amino acids: CATSRDRTSGTSTDTQYF. Written as DNA, the CDR3 is TGTGCCACCAGCAGAGACCGGACTAGCGGGACTAGCACAGATACGCAGTATTTT.

The chain recombines TRBV11-2 with TRBJ1-1; no definite D call. The CDR3 sequence is 13 residues long. Trimming took 5 bases from V and 3 from J, leaving 10 bases between them. Germline CDR1 and CDR2: SGHAT and FQNNGV. CDR3 in amino acids: CASSGGAHTEAFF. The CDR3 DNA follows: TGTGCCAGCAGCGGCGGTGCCCACACTGAAGCTTTCTTT.

The chain couples TRBV18 to TRBJ1-5, with 8 nucleotides matching TRBD1. CDR1 is KGHSH and CDR2 is LQKENI in the germline V gene. The V segment lost 3 bases and the J segment 7 bases; nucleotides outside the gene matches: 5. The length of the CDR3 is 14 residues. CDR3 residues: CASSPGQGGQPQHF. CDR3 nucleotide sequence: TGTGCCAGCTCACCCGGACAGGGCGGGCAGCCCCAGCATTTT.

This clone came up a few times. The CDR3 nucleotides are TGTGCCAGCAGGACTAGCGGGCCCGCGAACACCGGGGAGCTGTTTTTT. Its translation: CASRTSGPANTGELFF. This chain uses TRBV7-3 with TRBJ2-2; 10 bases align to TRBD2. With 6 bases clipped from V and 0 bases from J, the junction kept 4 bases outside the gene matches. Germline V gene data show CDR1 as SGHTA and CDR2 as FQGTGA. CDR3 length: 16 amino acids.

This clone was counted a few times. The CDR3: CASSGTEETQYF. DNA for the CDR3: TGTGCCAGCAGTGGGACAGAAGAGACCCAGTACTTC. V gene TRBV7-3 combines with J gene TRBJ2-5; 7 nucleotides align to TRBD1. CDR1 and CDR2 (germline): SGHTA, FQGTGA. The CDR3 consists of 12 residues. The V segment lost 6 bases and the J segment 3 bases; nucleotides outside the gene matches: 1.

The rearrangement links TRBV28 to TRBJ2-7; TRBD1 matches 12 bases. V lost 6 bases to trimming and J lost 4 bases; unmatched junction nucleotides: 7. CDR3 length equals 15 residues. Germline CDR1 and CDR2: MDHEN and SYDVKM. The chain's CDR3 is CASSAGTGGAYEQYF. CDR3 nucleotide sequence: TGTGCCAGCAGCGCCGGGACAGGGGGCGCGTACGAGCAGTACTTC.

This chain joins TRBV7-9 and TRBJ2-1, with 13 bases matching TRBD2. J gave up 9 bases and V 5 bases, and 4 bases lay outside the gene matches. CDR3 length equals 14 residues. CDR1 and CDR2 from the germline V gene are SEHNR and FQNEAQ (reference sequence). This CDR3 is CASSGTSGKGEQFF. CDR3 sequence (DNA): TGTGCCAGCAGCGGGACTAGCGGGAAGGGTGAGCAGTTCTTC.

Details on this clone: The identical CDR3 is also encoded by other nucleotide sequences in the sample. The chain couples TRBV11-2 to TRBJ1-1; the D gene is possibly TRBD1 (5 bases). With 1 base removed from V and 7 bases from J, the gap between germline ends came to 10 bases. The CDR3 is made up of 13 amino acids. Germline CDR1 SGHAT, CDR2 FQNNGV. The CDR3 DNA sequence: TGTGCCAGCAGCTTAGTTTCAGGGTTTGAAGCTTTCTTT. Amino acids: CASSLVSGFEAFF.

CDR3 coding DNA: TGTGCCAGCAGTTTAGGACAGTTCGGCACAGATACGCAGTATTTT. It is translated as CASSLGQFGTDTQYF. V usage is TRBV6-4 and J usage is TRBJ2-3; weak D call: TRBD1 (6 bases). The CDR3 covers 15 residues. Per the germline V gene, CDR1 is MRHNA and CDR2 is SNTAGT. V lost 5 bases to trimming and J lost 1 base, with 13 bases between them.

J is TRBJ2-4 and V is TRBV21-1; the table's D call, TRBD2, has no DNA check behind it. TRBV21-1 is a pseudogene segment. This CDR3 is 17 amino acids long. The CDR3 bases are TGTGCCAGCAGCGGGACGAGCGGGAGCCTAGCCAAAAACATTCAGTACTTC. Translated, it gives CASSGTSGSLAKNIQYF.

This chain connects TRBV28 to TRBJ2-1; weak D call: TRBD2 (5 bases). This CDR3 has 16 amino acids. V was pared by 1 base and J by 0 bases, with 10 bases between. Germline-derived CDR1 and CDR2 are MDHEN and SYDVKM. The CDR3 protein is CASSLSVAHSYNEQFF. CDR3 in DNA: TGTGCCAGCAGTTTATCGGTAGCGCACTCCTACAATGAGCAGTTCTTC.

This chain uses TRBV5-4 with TRBJ2-7; 10 nucleotides align to TRBD1. With V trimmed by 5 bases and J by 2 bases, 7 bases remained unmatched. There are 15 residues in the CDR3. Germline values: CDR1 SGHNT, CDR2 YYREEE (reference sequence). CDR3 sequence reads: CASSGGGQGTYEQYF. The CDR3 bases are TGTGCCAGCAGTGGGGGGGGACAGGGGACCTACGAGCAGTACTTC.

The chain is built from TRBV13 and TRBJ1-1, with D perhaps TRBD1 (5 bases). With 4 bases removed from V and 4 bases from J, the gap between germline ends came to 13 bases. Per germline, CDR1 PRHDT and CDR2 FYEKMQ (reference sequence). The CDR3 is 14 residues long. The CDR3 region is CASSSISGGTEAFF. The CDR3 bases are TGTGCCAGCAGCTCAATATCCGGGGGCACTGAAGCTTTCTTT. The full variable domain, with the rest looked up from reference TRBV13 and TRBJ1-1, is AAGVIQSPRHLIKEKRETATLKCYPIPRHDTVYWYQQGPGQDPQFLISFYEKMQSDKGSIPDRFSAQQFSDYHSELNMSSLELGDSALYFCASSSISGGTEAFFGQGTRLTVV.

V usage is TRBV5-4 and J usage is TRBJ2-5; possibly TRBD1 for D (6 bases). The CDR3 consists of 14 residues. The germline gives CDR1 SGHNT, CDR2 YYREEE (reference sequence). V dropped 2 bases and J dropped 2 bases, with 10 bases sitting between them. CDR3 sequence reads: CASSLRGLQETQYF. As DNA, the CDR3 is TGTGCCAGCAGCTTAAGGGGGTTGCAAGAGACCCAGTACTTC.